This TCR beta chain derives from a study of T-cell reconstitution after alpha-beta-depleted transplantation in children. Germline CDR1 LNHNV, CDR2 YYDKDF (reference sequence). This CDR3 has 15 amino acids. Trimming took 5 bases from V and 10 from J; bases not matched to a gene: 10. The TCRbeta library was prepared with unique molecular identifiers. TCRdb re-derived calls from the PCR reads in MiXCR, one entry per CDR3 protein. The sample consists of 170,000 or so distinct CDR3 sequences, about 6.4% of them appearing once. This clonotype was seen ten or more times. The chain has TRBV15 and TRBJ1-4; 10 bases match TRBD1. The input for sequencing was PBMCs from the stem cell graft donor, taken from the stem cell graft. This receptor was obtained from a human donor who donated a stem cell graft to a child with Wiskott-Aldrich syndrome. CDR3 nucleotides: TGTGCCACCAGCCCCTCCCGGGACAGGGGTGGAAAACTGTTTTTT. It translates to CATSPSRDRGGKLFF.